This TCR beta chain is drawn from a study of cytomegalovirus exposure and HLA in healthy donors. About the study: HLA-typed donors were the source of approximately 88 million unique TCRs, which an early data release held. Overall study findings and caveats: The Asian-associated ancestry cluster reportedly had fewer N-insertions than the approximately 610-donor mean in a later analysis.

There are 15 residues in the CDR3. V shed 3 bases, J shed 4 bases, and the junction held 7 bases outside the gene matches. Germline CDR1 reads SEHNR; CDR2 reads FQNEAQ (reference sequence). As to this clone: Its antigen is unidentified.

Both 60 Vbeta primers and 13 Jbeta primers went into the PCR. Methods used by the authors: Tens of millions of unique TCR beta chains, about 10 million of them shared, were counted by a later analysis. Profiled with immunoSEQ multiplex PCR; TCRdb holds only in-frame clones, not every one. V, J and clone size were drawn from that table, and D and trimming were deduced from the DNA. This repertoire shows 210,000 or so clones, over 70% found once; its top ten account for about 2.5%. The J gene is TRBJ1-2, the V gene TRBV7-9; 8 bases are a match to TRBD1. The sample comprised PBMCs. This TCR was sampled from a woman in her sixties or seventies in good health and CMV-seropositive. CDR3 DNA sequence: TGTGCCAGCAGCTTCGGGACAGGCGAGGGCTATGGCTACACCTTC. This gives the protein CASSFGTGEGYGYTF.